The T cell receptor (beta chain) under discussion was sequenced for a study of T cell repertoires in Merkel cell carcinoma (dated by TCRdb to between 2019 and 2020). Study-level background: The study excluded patients who had received intralesional immunotherapy or systemic immune checkpoint blockade before the biopsy. Tetramer sorting, cloning and paired TCR sequencing of expanded tumor-infiltrating lymphocytes were first used to define MCPyV-specific clonotypes. To be included, a subject needed both a diagnosis of MCPyV-positive Merkel cell carcinoma and tumor-infiltrating lymphocytes that had been successfully expanded in vitro.

The germline V gene (reference sequence) gives CDR1 as MNHEY and CDR2 as SMNVEV. Trimming removed 4 bases from V and 1 base from J; the gene matches leave 7 bases unexplained. From cysteine to phenylalanine, the CDR3 is 16 amino acids long. CDR3 DNA is the only sequence kept; it has 48 bases, read in frame from the first base. Each study subject had MCPyV-positive Merkel cell carcinoma confirmed by biopsy and had serum antibodies to T-antigen that tested positive. Genomic DNA was extracted from about 6 adjacent 10-micron frozen tumor sections without any cell sorting or culture. Optimal cutting temperature compound was used to freeze tumor biopsy tissue measuring roughly 5 x 5 x 5 mm. In the frozen biopsy, scout sections stained with hematoxylin and eosin confirmed abundant Merkel cell carcinoma and infiltrating cells. The paper's findings and limits, for the study overall: Normal tissue biopsies were not studied.

The immunoSEQ assay was used for TRB CDR3 sequencing and data processing of tumor genomic DNA. TCRdb's version of the immuneACCESS table is confined to in-frame rearrangements and falls short of the full clone set. An unresolved V gene accounts for under half of the shortfall where checked; the remainder is of unknown origin. For this sample the table gives 11,000 to 15,000 clones, of which roughly 71% were detected only once. The ten largest make up 17% of the sample. On this clone: The specificity of this receptor is unknown. Base qualities are missing; no much larger clone stands one base away.

The rearranged segments are TRBV27 and TRBJ1-5, with TRBD1 identical over 7 junction bases. Input material: tumor tissue. The clonotype comes from an adult with Merkel cell carcinoma. The DNA reads TGTGCCAGCAGTTCGTCAGGGGGGCCAAGCAATCAGCCCCAGCATTTT. It is translated as CASSSSGGPSNQPQHF.